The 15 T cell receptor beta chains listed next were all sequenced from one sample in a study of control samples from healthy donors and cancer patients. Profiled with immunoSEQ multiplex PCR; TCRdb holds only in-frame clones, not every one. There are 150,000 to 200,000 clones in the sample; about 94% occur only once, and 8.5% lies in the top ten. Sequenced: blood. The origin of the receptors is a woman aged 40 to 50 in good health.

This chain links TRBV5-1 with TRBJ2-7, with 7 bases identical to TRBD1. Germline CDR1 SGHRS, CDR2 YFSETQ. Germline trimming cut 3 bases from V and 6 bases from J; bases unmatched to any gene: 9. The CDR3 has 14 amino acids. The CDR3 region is CASSSRQGPFEQYF. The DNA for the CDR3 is TGCGCCAGCAGCTCTCGACAGGGTCCGTTCGAGCAGTACTTC.

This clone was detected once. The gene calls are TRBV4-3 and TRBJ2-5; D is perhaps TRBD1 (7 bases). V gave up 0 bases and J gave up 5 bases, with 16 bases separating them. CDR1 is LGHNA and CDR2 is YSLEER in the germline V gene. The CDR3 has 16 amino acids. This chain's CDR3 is CASSQDARGVGETQYF. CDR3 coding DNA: TGCGCCAGCAGCCAAGATGCCAGGGGGGTGGGTGAGACCCAGTACTTC.

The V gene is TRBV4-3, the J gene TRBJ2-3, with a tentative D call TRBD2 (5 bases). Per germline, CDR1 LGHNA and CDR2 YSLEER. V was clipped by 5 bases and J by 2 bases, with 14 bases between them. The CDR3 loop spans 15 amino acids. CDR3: CASSEREPHTDTQYF. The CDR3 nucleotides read TGCGCCAGCAGCGAAAGGGAGCCTCACACAGATACGCAGTATTTT.

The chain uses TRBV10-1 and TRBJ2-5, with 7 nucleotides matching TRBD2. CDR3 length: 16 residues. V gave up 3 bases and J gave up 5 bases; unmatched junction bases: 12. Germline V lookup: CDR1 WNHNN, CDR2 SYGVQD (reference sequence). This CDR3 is CASSDGLGGRGETQYF. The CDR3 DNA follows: TGCGCCAGCAGTGATGGGTTGGGCGGGAGAGGGGAGACCCAGTACTTC.

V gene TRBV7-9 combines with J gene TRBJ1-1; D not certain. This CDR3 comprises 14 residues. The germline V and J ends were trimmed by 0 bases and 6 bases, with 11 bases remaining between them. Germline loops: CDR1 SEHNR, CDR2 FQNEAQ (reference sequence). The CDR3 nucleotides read TGTGCCAGCAGCTTAGCCAGACATGCGGCTGAAGCTTTCTTT. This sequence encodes CASSLARHAAEAFF.

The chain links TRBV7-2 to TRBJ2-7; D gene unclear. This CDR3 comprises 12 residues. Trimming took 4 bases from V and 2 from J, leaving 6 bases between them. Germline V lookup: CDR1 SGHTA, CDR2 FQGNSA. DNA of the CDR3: TGTGCCAGCAGCTATGGCACCTACGAGCAGTACTTC. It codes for CASSYGTYEQYF. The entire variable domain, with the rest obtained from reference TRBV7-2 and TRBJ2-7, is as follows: GAGVSQSPSNKVTEKGKDVELRCDPISGHTALYWYRQSLGQGLEFLIYFQGNSAPDKSGLPSDRFSAERTGGSVSTLTIQRTQQEDSAVYLCASSYGTYEQYFGPGTRLTVT.

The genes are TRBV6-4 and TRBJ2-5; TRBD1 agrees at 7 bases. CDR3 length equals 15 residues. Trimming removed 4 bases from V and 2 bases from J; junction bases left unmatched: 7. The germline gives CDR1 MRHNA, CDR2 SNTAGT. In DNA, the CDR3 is TGTGCCAGCAGTGTCGTAGGGGGCGGACAAGAGACCCAGTACTTC. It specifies CASSVVGGGQETQYF.

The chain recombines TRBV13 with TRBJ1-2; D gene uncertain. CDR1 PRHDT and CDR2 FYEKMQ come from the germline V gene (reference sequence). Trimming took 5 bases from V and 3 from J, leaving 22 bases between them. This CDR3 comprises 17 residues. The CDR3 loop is CASSTEIGLISHYGYTF. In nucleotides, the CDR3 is TGTGCCAGCAGCACAGAGATAGGACTGATATCTCACTATGGCTACACCTTC.

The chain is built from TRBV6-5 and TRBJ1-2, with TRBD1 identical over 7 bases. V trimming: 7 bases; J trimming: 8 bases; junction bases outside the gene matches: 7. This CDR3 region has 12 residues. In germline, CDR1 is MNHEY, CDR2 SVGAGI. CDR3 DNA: TGTGCCAGCACTAAGACAGGGAACGGCTACACCTTC. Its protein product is CASTKTGNGYTF.

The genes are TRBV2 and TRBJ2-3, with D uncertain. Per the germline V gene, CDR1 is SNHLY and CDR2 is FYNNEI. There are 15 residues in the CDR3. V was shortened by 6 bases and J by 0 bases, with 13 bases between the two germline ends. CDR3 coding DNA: TGTGCCAGCAGCCCTGACCTGGAGAGCACAGATACGCAGTATTTT. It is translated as CASSPDLESTDTQYF.

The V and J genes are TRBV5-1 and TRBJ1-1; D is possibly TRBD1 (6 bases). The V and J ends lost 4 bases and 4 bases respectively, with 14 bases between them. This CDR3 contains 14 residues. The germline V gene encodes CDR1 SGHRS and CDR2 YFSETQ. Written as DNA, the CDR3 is TGCGCCAGCAGCCAGGAGGGGGTGGTCACTGAAGCTTTCTTT. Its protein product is CASSQEGVVTEAFF.

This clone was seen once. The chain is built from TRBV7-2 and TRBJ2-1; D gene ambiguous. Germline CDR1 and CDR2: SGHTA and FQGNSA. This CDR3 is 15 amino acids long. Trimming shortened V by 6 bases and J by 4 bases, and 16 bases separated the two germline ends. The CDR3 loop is CASRPAESLYNEQFF. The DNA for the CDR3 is TGTGCCAGCAGGCCGGCGGAGAGCTTATACAATGAGCAGTTCTTC.

CDR3 loop: CASSFGGRVEKLFF. For the CDR3, the DNA is TGTGCCAGCAGCTTTGGGGGGCGGGTCGAAAAACTGTTTTTT. The V gene is TRBV7-2, the J gene TRBJ1-4; TRBD1 might be the D (6 bases). The CDR3 consists of 14 residues. Trimming left V 3 bases short and J 8 bases short, with 13 bases between. Germline V gene data show CDR1 as SGHTA and CDR2 as FQGNSA.

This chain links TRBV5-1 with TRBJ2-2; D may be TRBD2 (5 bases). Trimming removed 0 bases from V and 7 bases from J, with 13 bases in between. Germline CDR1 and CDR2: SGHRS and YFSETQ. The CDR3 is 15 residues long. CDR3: CASSLGPGKGGELFF. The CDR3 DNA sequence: TGCGCCAGCAGCTTGGGCCCGGGGAAGGGCGGGGAGCTGTTTTTT.

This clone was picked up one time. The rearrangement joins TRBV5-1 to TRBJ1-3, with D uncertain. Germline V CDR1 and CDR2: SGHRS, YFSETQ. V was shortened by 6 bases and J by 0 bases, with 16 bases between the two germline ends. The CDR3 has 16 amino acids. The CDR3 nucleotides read TGCGCCAGCACTTCTGGTGCTTATAGCTCTGGAAACACCATATATTTT. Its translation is CASTSGAYSSGNTIYF.